The rows below give T cell receptor beta chains drawn from one sample of a study of blood T cell repertoires in COVID-19. This table comes from immunoSEQ multiplex PCR, and its TCRdb copy is limited to in-frame clones, with some not included. The sample has a few hundred thousand clones, around 89% seen once. The specimen sequenced was PBMCs or T cells enriched from blood (not recorded which). The receptors here all came from a woman between 40 and 50 years old who had recovered from COVID-19. CDR3s leave out the opening cysteine and the closing phenylalanine or tryptophan. The D gene is left open where the match is weak. Some rows mark clone size as missing; the rest say once, few, many or name a class of expanded clone.

D: NA; J: TRBJ2-6; V: TRBV30; size: NA; CDR3: ACGSAGANVLT
D: TRBD1; J: TRBJ2-1; V: TRBV4-3; size: NA; CDR3: ASSQDVARGPYNEQF
D: TRBD1; J: TRBJ2-7; V: TRBV6-5; size: NA; CDR3: ASSYSGTGPYEQY
D: TRBD2; J: TRBJ2-3; V: TRBV5-4; size: NA; CDR3: ASSPGLAGVTDTQY
D: NA; J: TRBJ2-3; V: TRBV5-1; size: NA; CDR3: ASSPAGAIPFTDTQY
D: TRBD1; J: TRBJ1-2; V: TRBV7-9; size: NA; CDR3: ASITTGQNYGYT
D: NA; J: TRBJ1-4; V: TRBV30; size: few; CDR3: ALEGGGGKLF
D: NA; J: TRBJ2-7; V: TRBV10-3; size: NA; CDR3: AISDPPDSSSYEQY
D: NA; J: TRBJ1-6; V: TRBV30; size: NA; CDR3: AWSIDRINSPLH
D: NA; J: TRBJ2-1; V: TRBV6-2/TRBV6-3; size: NA; CDR3: ASSYSGPQGEQF
D: TRBD1; J: TRBJ2-7; V: TRBV6-5; size: NA; CDR3: ASSRGQGIYEQY
D: TRBD1; J: TRBJ2-3; V: TRBV28; size: NA; CDR3: ASSVWDRGRADTQY
D: NA; J: TRBJ2-3; V: TRBV4-1; size: NA; CDR3: ASSQAGHQTTDTQY
D: TRBD1; J: TRBJ2-2; V: TRBV28; size: NA; CDR3: ASSSPWGTGGPGELF
D: NA; J: TRBJ1-2; V: TRBV7-3; size: once; CDR3: ASSLEEGANYGYT
D: TRBD1; J: TRBJ2-1; V: TRBV25-1; size: NA; CDR3: ASIRTGYNEQF
D: NA; J: TRBJ2-3; V: TRBV27; size: NA; CDR3: ASSLAWSTDTQY
D: TRBD1; J: TRBJ1-2; V: TRBV5-4; size: NA; CDR3: ASSWGQGVGYT
D: TRBD2; J: TRBJ2-1; V: TRBV7-2; size: NA; CDR3: ASSATSGRANEQF
D: NA; J: TRBJ2-2; V: TRBV4-2; size: NA; CDR3: ASSQGTRVEVVGELF
D: NA; J: TRBJ2-1; V: TRBV16; size: once; CDR3: ASSQSMGPKEQF
D: NA; J: TRBJ1-2; V: TRBV3-1/TRBV3-2; size: NA; CDR3: ASSQDGFNYGYT
D: NA; J: TRBJ2-1; V: TRBV11-1; size: NA; CDR3: ASSPGPSNEQF
D: NA; J: TRBJ1-5; V: TRBV9; size: NA; CDR3: ASSAAVSNQPQH
D: TRBD1; J: TRBJ2-5; V: TRBV24-1; size: NA; CDR3: ATGGQGGQETQY
D: TRBD2; J: TRBJ2-3; V: TRBV6-6; size: NA; CDR3: ASSPATSVPSTDTQY
D: NA; J: TRBJ2-2; V: TRBV11-2; size: NA; CDR3: ASSLGPGTNTGELF
D: NA; J: TRBJ2-7; V: TRBV14; size: NA; CDR3: ASSQVPGLEQY
D: NA; J: TRBJ1-3; V: TRBV5-4; size: once; CDR3: ASSLAEIKSSGNTIY
D: TRBD2; J: TRBJ2-7; V: TRBV15; size: NA; CDR3: ATSRVGLADPYEQY
D: NA; J: TRBJ1-4; V: TRBV6-5; size: once; CDR3: ASKLATNEKLF
D: TRBD2; J: TRBJ2-5; V: TRBV2; size: NA; CDR3: ASRRIAGGQETQY
D: NA; J: TRBJ1-2; V: TRBV6-4; size: NA; CDR3: ASRDDRMSYGYT
D: TRBD2; J: TRBJ2-2; V: TRBV24-1; size: NA; CDR3: ATSESGTRIGELF
D: TRBD2; J: TRBJ2-7; V: TRBV11-1; size: NA; CDR3: ASSLELAGYEQY
D: TRBD2; J: TRBJ2-1; V: TRBV5-6; size: NA; CDR3: ASSPTLAAGGLGSQF
D: NA; J: TRBJ2-2; V: TRBV24-1; size: few; CDR3: ATSDLRVGSTGELF
D: NA; J: TRBJ1-2; V: TRBV7-8; size: NA; CDR3: ASRPRGSTTRGYT
D: TRBD2; J: TRBJ2-1; V: TRBV7-2; size: NA; CDR3: ASSRRAGVVYNEQF
D: TRBD1; J: TRBJ2-3; V: TRBV5-1; size: NA; CDR3: ASSLDRGSIDTQY
D: NA; J: TRBJ2-5; V: TRBV9; size: few; CDR3: ASSVAGGPQETQY
D: NA; J: TRBJ2-1; V: TRBV5-1; size: NA; CDR3: ASRFAGSYNEQF
D: TRBD2; J: TRBJ2-5; V: TRBV20-1; size: once; CDR3: SASRGLAGVGETQY
D: NA; J: TRBJ1-1; V: TRBV6-5; size: NA; CDR3: ASSYDRRKAF
D: TRBD1; J: TRBJ1-1; V: TRBV4-2; size: NA; CDR3: ASSQALANRNRGAEAF
D: NA; J: TRBJ1-2; V: TRBV19; size: NA; CDR3: ASSITRVASYGYT
D: TRBD2; J: TRBJ2-7; V: TRBV7-2; size: NA; CDR3: ASSLRAGSSYEQY
D: TRBD1; J: TRBJ1-1; V: TRBV19; size: NA; CDR3: ASSKGTVQNTEAF